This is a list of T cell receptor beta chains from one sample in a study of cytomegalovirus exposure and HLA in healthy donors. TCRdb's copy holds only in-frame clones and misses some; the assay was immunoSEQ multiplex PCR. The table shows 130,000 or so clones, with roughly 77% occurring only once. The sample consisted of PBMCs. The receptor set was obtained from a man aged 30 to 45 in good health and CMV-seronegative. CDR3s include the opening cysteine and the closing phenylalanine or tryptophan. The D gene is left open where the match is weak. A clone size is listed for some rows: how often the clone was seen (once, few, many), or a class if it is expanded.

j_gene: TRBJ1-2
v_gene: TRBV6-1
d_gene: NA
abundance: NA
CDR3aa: CASRESQGTNYGYTF
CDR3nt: TGTGCCAGCAGGGAATCACAGGGTACTAACTATGGCTACACCTTC

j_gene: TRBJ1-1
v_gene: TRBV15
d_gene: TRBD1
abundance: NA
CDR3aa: CATSRPEDRDAFF
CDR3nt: TGTGCCACCAGCAGACCCGAGGACAGGGATGCTTTCTTT

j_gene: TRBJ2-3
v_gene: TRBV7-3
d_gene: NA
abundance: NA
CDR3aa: CASSLNSPPDTQYF
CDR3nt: TGTGCCAGCAGCTTAAACAGCCCCCCAGATACGCAGTATTTT

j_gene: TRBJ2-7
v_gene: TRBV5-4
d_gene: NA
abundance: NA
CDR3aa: CASSLGGPRDEQYF
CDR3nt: TGTGCCAGCAGCTTGGGAGGTCCCAGGGACGAGCAGTACTTC

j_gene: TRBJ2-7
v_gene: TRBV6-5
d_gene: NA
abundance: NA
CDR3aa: CASSLYPGQKYEQYF
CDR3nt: TGTGCCAGCAGTTTGTACCCGGGACAAAAGTACGAGCAGTACTTC

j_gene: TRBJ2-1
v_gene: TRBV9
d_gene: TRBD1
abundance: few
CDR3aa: CASSVGTGKNEQFF
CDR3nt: TGTGCCAGCAGCGTTGGGACAGGGAAAAATGAGCAGTTCTTC

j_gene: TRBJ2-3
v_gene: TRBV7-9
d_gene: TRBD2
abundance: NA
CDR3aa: CASSSSSGGLNTQYF
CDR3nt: TGTGCCAGCAGCTCTTCTAGCGGGGGGTTGAATACGCAGTATTTT

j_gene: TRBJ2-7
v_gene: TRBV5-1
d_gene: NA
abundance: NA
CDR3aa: CASSFGAVGEQYF
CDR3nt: TGCGCCAGCAGCTTCGGAGCGGTGGGCGAGCAGTACTTC

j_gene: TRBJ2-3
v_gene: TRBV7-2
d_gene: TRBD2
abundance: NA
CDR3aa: CASSGTRGRSTDTQYF
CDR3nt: TGTGCCAGCAGCGGCACGCGGGGGAGGAGCACAGATACGCAGTATTTT

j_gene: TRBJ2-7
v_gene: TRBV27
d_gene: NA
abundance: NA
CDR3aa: CASSPRVIPRDEQYF
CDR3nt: TGTGCCAGCAGTCCCCGGGTTATCCCCAGGGACGAGCAGTACTTC

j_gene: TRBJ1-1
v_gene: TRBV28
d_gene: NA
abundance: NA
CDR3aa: CATLVEGVYSEAFF
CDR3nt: TGTGCCACCCTCGTTGAGGGGGTCTACTCTGAAGCTTTCTTT

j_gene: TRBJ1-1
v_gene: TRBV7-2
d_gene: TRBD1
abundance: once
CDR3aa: CASSLPTGGASEAFF
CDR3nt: TGTGCCAGCAGCCTCCCGACAGGGGGGGCTAGTGAAGCTTTCTTT

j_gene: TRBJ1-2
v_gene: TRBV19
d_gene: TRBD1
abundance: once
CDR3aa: CASSMSGTAYGYTF
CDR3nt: TGTGCCAGTAGTATGTCCGGGACAGCCTATGGCTACACCTTC

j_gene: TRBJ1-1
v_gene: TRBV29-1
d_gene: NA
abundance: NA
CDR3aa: CSVEVSSPGTEAFF
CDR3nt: TGCAGCGTTGAAGTATCGTCCCCAGGGACTGAAGCTTTCTTT

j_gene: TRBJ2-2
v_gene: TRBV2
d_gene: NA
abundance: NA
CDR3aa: CASKWDSNTGELFF
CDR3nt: TGTGCCAGCAAATGGGACTCGAACACCGGGGAGCTGTTTTTT

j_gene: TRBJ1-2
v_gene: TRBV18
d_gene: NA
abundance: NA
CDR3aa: CASSPLTGGYTF
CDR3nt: TGTGCCAGCTCACCACTAACGGGAGGCTACACCTTC

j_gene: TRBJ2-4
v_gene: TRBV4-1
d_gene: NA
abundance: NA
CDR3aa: CASSQDRRASAKNIQYF
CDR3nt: TGCGCCAGCAGCCAAGATAGGCGGGCCTCAGCCAAAAACATTCAGTACTTC

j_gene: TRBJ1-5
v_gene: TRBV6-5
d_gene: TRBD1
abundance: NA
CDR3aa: CASSLGQGSNQPQHF
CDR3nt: TGTGCCAGCAGTCTTGGACAGGGGAGCAATCAGCCCCAGCATTTT

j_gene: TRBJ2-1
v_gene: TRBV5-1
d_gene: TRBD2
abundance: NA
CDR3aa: CASTWDRGRSYNEQFF
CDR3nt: TGCGCCAGCACCTGGGATCGCGGGAGGTCCTACAATGAGCAGTTCTTC

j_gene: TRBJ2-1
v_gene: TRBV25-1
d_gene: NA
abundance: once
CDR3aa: CASTEGGEQFF
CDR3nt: TGTGCCAGCACGGAGGGCGGTGAGCAGTTCTTC

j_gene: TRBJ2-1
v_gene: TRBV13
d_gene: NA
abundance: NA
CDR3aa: CASSLGAGFNEQFF
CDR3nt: TGTGCCAGCAGCTTAGGGGCGGGATTCAATGAGCAGTTCTTC

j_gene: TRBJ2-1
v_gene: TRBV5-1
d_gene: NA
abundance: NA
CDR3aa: CASRLYSSYNEQFF
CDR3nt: TGCGCCAGCAGGCTATATAGCTCCTACAATGAGCAGTTCTTC

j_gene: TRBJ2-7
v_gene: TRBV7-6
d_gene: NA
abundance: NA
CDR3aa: CASSPTTGRAYEQYF
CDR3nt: TGTGCCAGCAGCCCGACCACAGGGCGGGCCTACGAGCAGTACTTC

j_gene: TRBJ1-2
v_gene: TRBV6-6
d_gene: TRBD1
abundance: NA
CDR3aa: CASSTTGNYGYTF
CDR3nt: TGTGCCAGCAGTACGACAGGGAACTATGGCTACACCTTC

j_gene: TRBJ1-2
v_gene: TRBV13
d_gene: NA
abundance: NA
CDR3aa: CASSLDNFYGYTF
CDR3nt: TGTGCCAGCAGCTTGGACAATTTCTATGGCTACACCTTC

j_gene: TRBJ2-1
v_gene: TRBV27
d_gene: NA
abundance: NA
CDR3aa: CASSFSRARNEQFF
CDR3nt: TGTGCCAGCAGTTTTTCCAGGGCCAGGAATGAGCAGTTCTTC

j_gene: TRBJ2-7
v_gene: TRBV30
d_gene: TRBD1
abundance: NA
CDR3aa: CALEGQGKGEQYF
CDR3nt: TGTGCTCTAGAAGGACAGGGGAAAGGAGAGCAGTACTTC

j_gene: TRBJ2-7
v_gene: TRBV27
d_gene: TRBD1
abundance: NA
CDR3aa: CASSPEDRVVYEQYF
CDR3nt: TGTGCCAGCAGTCCCGAGGACAGGGTAGTCTACGAGCAGTACTTC

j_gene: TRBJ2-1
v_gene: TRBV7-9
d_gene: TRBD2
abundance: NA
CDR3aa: CASSFASGRAVEQFF
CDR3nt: TGTGCCAGCAGCTTTGCTAGCGGGAGGGCCGTTGAGCAGTTCTTC

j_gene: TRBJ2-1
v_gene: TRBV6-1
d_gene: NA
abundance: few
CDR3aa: CASWHAGNEQFF
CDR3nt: TGTGCGAGCTGGCACGCAGGGAATGAGCAGTTCTTC

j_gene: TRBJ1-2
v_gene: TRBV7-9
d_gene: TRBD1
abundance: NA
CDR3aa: CASSLEGTVAGYTF
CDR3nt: TGTGCCAGCAGCTTAGAAGGGACAGTGGCTGGCTACACCTTC

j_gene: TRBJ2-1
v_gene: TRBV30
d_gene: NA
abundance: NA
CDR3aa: CAWSVGQQVYNEQFF
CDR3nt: TGTGCCTGGAGTGTTGGGCAGCAAGTCTACAATGAGCAGTTCTTC

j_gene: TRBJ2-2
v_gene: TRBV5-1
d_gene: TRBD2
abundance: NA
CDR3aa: CASSRLAGVDGELFF
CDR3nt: TGCGCCAGCAGCAGACTAGCGGGAGTTGACGGGGAGCTGTTTTTT

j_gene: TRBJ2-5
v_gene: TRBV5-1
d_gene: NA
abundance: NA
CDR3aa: CASSFQGRETQYF
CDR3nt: TGCGCCAGCAGCTTCCAGGGGCGAGAGACCCAGTACTTC

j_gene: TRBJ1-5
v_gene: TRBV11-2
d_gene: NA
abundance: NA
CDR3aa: CASSLSRVQPQHF
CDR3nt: TGTGCCAGCAGCTTATCCAGGGTTCAGCCCCAGCATTTT

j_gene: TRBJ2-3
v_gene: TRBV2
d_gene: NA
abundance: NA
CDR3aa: CASSDRGRSDTQYF
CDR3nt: TGTGCCAGCAGTGATCGGGGGAGGTCAGATACGCAGTATTTT

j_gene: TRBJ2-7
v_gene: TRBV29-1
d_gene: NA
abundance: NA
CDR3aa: CSVRGYYEQYF
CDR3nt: TGCAGCGTGCGAGGGTATTACGAGCAGTACTTC

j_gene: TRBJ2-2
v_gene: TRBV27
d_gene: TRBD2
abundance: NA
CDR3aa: CASSPGGRNTGELFF
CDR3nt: TGTGCCAGCAGTCCGGGAGGTAGGAACACCGGGGAGCTGTTTTTT

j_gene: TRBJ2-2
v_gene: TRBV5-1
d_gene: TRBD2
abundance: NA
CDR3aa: CASGTSDYTGELFF
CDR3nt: TGCGCCAGCGGGACTAGCGACTACACCGGGGAGCTGTTTTTT

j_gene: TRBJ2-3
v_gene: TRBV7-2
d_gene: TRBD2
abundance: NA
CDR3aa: CASSRRLAGSTDTQYF
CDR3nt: TGTGCCAGCAGCCGTCGACTAGCGGGGAGCACAGATACGCAGTATTTT